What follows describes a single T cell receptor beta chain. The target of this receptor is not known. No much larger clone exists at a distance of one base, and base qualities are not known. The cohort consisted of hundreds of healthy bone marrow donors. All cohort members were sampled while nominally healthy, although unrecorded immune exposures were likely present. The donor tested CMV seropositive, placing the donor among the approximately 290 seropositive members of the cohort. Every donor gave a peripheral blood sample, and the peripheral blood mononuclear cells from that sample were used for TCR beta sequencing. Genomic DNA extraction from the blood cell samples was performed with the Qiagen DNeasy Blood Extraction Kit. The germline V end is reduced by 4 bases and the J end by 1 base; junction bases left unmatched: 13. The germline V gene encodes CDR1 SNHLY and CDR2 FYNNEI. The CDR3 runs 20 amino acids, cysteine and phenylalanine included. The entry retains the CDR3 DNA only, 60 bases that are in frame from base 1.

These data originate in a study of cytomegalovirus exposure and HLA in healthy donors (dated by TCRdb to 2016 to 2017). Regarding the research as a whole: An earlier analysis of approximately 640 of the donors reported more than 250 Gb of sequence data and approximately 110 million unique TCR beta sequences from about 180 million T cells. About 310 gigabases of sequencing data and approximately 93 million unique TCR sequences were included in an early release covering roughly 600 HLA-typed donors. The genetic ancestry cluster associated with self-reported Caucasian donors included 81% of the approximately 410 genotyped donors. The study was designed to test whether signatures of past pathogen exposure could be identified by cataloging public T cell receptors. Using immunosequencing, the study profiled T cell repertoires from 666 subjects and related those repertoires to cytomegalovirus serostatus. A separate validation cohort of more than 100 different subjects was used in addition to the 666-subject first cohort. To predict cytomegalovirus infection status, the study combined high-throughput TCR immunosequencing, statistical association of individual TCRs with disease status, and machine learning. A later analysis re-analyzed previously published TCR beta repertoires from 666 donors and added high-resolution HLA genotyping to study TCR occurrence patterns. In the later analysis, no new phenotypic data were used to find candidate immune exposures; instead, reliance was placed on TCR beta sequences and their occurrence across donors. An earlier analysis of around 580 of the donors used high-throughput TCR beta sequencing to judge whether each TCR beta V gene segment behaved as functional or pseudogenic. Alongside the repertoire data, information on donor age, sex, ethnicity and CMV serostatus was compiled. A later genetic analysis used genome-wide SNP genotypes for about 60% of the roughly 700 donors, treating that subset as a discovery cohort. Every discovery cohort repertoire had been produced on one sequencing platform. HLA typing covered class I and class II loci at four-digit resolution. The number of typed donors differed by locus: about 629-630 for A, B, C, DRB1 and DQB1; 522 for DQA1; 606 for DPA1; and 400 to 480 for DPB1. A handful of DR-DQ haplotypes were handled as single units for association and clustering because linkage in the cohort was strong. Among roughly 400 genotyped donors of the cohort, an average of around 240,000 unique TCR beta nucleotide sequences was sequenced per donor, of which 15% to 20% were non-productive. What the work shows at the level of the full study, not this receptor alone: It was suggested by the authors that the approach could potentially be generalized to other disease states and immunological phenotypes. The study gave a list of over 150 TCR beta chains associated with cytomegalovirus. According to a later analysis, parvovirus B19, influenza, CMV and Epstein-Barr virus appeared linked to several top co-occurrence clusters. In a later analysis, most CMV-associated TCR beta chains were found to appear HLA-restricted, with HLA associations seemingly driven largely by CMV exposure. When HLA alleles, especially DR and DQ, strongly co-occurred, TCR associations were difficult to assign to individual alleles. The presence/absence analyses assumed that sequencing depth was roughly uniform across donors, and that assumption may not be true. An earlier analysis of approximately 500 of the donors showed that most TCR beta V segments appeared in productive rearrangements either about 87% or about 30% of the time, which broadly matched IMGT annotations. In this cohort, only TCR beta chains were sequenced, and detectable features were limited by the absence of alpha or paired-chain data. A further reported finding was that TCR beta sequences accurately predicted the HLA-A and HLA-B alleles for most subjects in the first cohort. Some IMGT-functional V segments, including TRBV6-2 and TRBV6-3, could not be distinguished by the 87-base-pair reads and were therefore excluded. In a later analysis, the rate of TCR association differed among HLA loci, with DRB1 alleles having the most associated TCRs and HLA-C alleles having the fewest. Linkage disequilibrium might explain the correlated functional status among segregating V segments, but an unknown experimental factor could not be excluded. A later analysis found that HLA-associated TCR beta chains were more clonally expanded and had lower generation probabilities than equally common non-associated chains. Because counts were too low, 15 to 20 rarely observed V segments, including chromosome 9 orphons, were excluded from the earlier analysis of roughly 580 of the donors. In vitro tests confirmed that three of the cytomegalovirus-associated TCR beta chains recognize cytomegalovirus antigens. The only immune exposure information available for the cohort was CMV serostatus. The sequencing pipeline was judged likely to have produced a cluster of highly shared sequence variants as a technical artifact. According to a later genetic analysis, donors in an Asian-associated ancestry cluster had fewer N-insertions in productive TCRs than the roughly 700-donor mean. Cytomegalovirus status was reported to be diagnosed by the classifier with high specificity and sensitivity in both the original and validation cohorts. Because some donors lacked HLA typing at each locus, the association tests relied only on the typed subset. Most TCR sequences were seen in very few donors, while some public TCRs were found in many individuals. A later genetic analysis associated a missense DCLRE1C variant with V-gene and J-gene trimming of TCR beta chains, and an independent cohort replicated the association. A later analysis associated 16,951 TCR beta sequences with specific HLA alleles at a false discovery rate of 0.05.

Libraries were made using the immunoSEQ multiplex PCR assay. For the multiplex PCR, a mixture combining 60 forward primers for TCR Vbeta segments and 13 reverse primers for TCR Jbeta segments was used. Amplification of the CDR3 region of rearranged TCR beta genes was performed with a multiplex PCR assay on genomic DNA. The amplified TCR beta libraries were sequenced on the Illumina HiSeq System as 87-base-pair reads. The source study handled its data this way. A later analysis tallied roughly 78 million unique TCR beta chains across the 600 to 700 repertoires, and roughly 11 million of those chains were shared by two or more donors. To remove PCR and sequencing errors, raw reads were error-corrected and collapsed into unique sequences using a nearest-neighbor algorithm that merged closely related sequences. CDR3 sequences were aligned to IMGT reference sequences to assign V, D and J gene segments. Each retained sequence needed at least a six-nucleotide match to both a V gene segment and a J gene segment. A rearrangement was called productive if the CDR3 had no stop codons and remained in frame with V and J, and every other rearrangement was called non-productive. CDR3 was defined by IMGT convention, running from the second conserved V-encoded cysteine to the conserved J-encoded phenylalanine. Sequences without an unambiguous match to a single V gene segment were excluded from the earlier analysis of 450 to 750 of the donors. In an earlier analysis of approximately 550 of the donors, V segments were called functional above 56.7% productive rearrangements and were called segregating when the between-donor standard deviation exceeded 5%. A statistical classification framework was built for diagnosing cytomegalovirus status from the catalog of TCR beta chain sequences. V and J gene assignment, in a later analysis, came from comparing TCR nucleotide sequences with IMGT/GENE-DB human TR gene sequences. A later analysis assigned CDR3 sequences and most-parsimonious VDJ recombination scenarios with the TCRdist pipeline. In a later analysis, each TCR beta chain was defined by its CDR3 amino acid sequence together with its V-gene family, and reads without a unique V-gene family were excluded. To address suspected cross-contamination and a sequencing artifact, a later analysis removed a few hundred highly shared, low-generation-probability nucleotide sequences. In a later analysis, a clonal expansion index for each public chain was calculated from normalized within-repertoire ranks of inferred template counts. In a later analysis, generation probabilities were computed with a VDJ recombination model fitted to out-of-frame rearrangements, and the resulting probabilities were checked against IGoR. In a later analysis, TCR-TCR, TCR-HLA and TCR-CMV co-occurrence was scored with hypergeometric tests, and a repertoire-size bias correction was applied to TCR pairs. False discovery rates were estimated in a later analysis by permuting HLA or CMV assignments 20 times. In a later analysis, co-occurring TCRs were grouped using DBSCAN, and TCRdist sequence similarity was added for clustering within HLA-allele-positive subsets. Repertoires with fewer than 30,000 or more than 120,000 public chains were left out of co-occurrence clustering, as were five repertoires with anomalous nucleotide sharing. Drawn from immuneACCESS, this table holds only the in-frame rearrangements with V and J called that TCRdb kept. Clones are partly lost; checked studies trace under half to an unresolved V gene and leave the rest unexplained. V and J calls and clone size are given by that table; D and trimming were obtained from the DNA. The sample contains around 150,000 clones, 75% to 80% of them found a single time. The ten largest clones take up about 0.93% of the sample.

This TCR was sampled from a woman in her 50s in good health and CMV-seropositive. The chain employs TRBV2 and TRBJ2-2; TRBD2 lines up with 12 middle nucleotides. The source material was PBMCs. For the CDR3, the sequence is CASSAGLAGGPRKNTGELFF. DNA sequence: TGTGCCAGCAGTGCTGGGCTAGCGGGGGGGCCACGAAAGAACACCGGGGAGCTGTTTTTT.